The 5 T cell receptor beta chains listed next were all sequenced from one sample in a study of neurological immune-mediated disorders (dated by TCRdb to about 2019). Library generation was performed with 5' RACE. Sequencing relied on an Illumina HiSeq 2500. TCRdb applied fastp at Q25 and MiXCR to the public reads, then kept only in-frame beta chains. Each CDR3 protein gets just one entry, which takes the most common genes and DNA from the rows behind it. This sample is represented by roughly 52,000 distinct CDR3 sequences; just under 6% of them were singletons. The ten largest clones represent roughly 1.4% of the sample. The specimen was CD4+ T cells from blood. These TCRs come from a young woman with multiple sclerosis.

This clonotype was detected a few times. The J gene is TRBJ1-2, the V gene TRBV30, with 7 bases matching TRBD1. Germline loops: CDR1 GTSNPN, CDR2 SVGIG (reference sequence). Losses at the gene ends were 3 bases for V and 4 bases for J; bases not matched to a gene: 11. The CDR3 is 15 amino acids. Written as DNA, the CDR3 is TGTGCCTGGAGGGAGGCCAGGGGGTATAGCTATGGCTACACCTTC. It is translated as CAWREARGYSYGYTF.

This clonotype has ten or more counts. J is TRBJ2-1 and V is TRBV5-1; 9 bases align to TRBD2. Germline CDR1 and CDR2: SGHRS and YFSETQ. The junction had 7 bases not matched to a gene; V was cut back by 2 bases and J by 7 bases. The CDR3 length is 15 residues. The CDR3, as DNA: TGCGCCAGCAGCTTAGCGGGGGGAACGGGTAATGAGCAGTTCTTC. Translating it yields CASSLAGGTGNEQFF.

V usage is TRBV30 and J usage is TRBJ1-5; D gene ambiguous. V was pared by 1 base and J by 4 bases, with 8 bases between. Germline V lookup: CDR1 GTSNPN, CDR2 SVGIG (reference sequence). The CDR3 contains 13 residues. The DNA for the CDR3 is TGTGCCTGGAGTGAACACGGTAATCAGCCCCAGCATTTT. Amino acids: CAWSEHGNQPQHF. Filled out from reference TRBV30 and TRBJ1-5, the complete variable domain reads SQTIHQWPATLVQPVGSPLSLECTVEGTSNPNLYWYRQAAGRGLQLLFYSVGIGQISSEVPQNLSASRPQDRQFILSSKKLLLSDSGFYLCAWSEHGNQPQHFGDGTRLSIL.

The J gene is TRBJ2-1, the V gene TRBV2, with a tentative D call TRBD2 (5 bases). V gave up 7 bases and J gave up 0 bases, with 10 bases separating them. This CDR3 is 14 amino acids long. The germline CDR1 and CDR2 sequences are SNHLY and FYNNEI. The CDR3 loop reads CASIRRSSYNEQFF. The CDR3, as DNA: TGTGCCAGCATTCGGAGGAGCTCCTACAATGAGCAGTTCTTC.

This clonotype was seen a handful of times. The CDR3 sequence is CASSQLPYEQYF. The DNA of the CDR3 is TGTGCCAGCAGCCAACTTCCCTACGAGCAGTACTTC. This rearrangement joins TRBV7-3 to TRBJ2-7; D is undetermined. CDR1 is SGHTA and CDR2 is FQGTGA in the germline V gene. Trimming took 5 bases from V and 2 from J, leaving 7 bases between them. This CDR3 spans 12 amino acids.